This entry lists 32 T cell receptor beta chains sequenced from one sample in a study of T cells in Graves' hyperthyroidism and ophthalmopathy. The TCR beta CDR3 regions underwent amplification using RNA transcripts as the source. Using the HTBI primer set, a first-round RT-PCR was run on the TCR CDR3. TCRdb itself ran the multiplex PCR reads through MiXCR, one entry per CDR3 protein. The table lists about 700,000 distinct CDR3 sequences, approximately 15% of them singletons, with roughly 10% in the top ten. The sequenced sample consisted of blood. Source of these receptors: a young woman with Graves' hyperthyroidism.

The CDR3 DNA sequence: TGTGCCAGCAGTCCCGGGACTAGCGGGAGGGACAATGAGCAGTTCTTC. Its translation is CASSPGTSGRDNEQFF. This chain joins TRBV6-4 and TRBJ2-1; 16 bases are a match to TRBD2. Germline V gene data show CDR1 as MRHNA and CDR2 as SNTAGT. This CDR3 region has 16 residues. J gave up 5 bases and V 5 bases, and 3 bases lay outside the gene matches.

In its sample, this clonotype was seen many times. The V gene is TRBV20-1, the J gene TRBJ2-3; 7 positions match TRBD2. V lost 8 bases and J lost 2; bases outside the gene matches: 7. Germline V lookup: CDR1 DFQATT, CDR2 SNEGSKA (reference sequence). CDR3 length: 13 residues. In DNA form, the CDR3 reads TGCAGTCCAACTAGCGACCACACAGATACGCAGTATTTT. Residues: CSPTSDHTDTQYF.

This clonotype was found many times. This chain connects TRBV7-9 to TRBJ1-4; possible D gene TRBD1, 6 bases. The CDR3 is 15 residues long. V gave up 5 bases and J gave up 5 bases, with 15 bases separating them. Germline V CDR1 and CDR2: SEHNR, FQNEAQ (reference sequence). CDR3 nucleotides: TGTGCCAGCAGCCCACAGGGCTGGGGGAATGAAAAACTGTTTTTT. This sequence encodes CASSPQGWGNEKLFF. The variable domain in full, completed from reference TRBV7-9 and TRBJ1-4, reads DTGVSQNPRHKITKRGQNVTFRCDPISEHNRLYWYRQTLGQGPEFLTYFQNEAQLEKSRLLSDRFSAERPKGSFSTLEIQRTEQGDSAMYLCASSPQGWGNEKLFFGSGTQLSVL.

The CDR3: CASKAGGLDEQFF. CDR3 DNA sequence: TGTGCCTCTAAAGCGGGAGGGTTGGATGAGCAGTTCTTC. This rearrangement joins TRBV6-1 to TRBJ2-1; 10 nucleotides match TRBD2. V gave up 11 bases and J gave up 8 bases; unmatched junction bases: 9. Germline CDR1 reads MNHNS; CDR2 reads SASEGT. This CDR3 region has 13 residues.

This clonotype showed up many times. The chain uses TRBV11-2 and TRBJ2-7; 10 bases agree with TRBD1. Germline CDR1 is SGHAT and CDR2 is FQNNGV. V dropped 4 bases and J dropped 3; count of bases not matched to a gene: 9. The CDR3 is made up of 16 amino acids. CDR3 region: CASSSRTGGRVYEQYF. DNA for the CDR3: TGTGCCAGCAGCTCAAGGACAGGGGGAAGGGTCTACGAGCAGTACTTC.

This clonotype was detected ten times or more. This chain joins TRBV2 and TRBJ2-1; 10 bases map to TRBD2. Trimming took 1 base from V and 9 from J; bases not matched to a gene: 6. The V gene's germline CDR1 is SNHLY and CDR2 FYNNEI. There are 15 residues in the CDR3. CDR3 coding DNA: TGTGCCAGCAGTGAAGACAGCGGGAGGGGGAGTGAGCAGTTCTTC. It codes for CASSEDSGRGSEQFF.

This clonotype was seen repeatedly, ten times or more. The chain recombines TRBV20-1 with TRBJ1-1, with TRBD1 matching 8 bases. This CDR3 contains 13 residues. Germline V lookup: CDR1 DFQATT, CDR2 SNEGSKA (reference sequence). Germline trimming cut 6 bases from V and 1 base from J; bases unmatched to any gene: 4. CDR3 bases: TGCAGTGCGGCCGACAGGGGGAACACTGAAGCTTTCTTT. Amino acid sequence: CSAADRGNTEAFF.

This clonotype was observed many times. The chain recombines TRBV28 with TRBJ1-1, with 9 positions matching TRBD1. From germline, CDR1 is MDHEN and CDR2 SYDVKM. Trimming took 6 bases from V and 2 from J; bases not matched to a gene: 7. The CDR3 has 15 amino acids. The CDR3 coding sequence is TGTGCCAGCAGCGGGACAGGGTTGGCAAACACTGAAGCTTTCTTT. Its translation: CASSGTGLANTEAFF.

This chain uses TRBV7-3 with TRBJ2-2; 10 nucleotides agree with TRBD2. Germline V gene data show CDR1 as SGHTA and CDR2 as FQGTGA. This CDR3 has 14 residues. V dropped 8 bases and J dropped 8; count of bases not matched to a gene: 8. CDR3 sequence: CASGSGTSDGELFF. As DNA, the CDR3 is TGTGCCAGCGGCTCCGGGACTAGCGATGGGGAGCTGTTTTTT.

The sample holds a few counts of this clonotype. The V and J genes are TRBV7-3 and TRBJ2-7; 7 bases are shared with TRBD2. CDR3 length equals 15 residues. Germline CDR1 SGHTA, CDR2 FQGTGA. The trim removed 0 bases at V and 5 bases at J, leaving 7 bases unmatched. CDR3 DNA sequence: TGTGCCAGCAGCTTAACTCCTATCGGGAGGAACGAGCAGTACTTC. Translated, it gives CASSLTPIGRNEQYF.

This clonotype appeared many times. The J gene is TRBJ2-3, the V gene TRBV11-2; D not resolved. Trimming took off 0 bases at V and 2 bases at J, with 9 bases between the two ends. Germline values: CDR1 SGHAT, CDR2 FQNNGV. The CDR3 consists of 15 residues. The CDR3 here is CASSLEGDVTDTQYF. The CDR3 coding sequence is TGTGCCAGCAGCTTAGAGGGCGACGTCACAGATACGCAGTATTTT.

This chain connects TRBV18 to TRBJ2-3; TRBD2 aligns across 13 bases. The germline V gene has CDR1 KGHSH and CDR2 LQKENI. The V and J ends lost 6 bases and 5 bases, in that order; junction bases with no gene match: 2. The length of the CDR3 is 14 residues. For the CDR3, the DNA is TGTGCCAGCTCGTGGACTAGCGGGAGAGATACGCAGTATTTT. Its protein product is CASSWTSGRDTQYF.

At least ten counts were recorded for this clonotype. The DNA of the CDR3 is TGTGCCAGCAGATCAGGACTAGCGGGAGACTACGAGCAGTACTTC. It yields the protein CASRSGLAGDYEQYF. J is TRBJ2-7 and V is TRBV6-1; 13 positions agree with TRBD2. Unmatched junction bases numbered 5, after V lost 6 bases and J lost 3 bases. This CDR3 spans 15 amino acids. Germline V gene data show CDR1 as MNHNS and CDR2 as SASEGT.

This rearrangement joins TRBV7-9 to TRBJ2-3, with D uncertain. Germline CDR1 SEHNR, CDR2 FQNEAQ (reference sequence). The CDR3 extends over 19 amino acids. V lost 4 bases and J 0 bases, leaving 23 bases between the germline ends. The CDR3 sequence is CASSSRSPDRRASTDTQYF. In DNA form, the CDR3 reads TGTGCCAGCAGCTCGAGATCCCCCGATCGGCGTGCTAGCACAGATACGCAGTATTTT. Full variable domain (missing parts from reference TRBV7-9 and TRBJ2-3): DTGVSQNPRHKITKRGQNVTFRCDPISEHNRLYWYRQTLGQGPEFLTYFQNEAQLEKSRLLSDRFSAERPKGSFSTLEIQRTEQGDSAMYLCASSSRSPDRRASTDTQYFGPGTRLTVL.

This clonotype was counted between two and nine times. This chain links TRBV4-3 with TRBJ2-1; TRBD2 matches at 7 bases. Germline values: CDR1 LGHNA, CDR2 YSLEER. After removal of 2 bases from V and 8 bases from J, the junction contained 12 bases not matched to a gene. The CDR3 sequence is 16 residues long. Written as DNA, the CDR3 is TGCGCCAGCAGCCAAATTTTCGCGGGAGAGGTTGATGAGCAGTTCTTC. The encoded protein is CASSQIFAGEVDEQFF.

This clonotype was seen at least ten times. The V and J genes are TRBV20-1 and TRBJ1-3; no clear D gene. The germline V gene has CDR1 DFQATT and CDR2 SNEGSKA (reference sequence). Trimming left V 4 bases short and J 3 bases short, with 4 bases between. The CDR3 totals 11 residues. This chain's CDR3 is CSATRGNTIYF. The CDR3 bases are TGCAGTGCTACACGTGGAAACACCATATATTTT.

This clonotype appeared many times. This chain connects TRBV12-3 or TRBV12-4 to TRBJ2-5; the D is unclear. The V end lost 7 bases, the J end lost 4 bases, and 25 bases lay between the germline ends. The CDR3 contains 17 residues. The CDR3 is CASTARPLTMMGETQYF. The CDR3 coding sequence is TGTGCCAGCACCGCGAGGCCCCTCACCATGATGGGAGAGACCCAGTACTTC.

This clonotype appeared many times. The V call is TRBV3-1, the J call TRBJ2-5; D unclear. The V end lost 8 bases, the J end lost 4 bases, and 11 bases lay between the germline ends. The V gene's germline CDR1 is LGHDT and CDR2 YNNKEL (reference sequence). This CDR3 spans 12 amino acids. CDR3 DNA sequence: TGTGCCAGCCTCTCCCGCGGAGAGACCCAGTACTTC. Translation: CASLSRGETQYF.

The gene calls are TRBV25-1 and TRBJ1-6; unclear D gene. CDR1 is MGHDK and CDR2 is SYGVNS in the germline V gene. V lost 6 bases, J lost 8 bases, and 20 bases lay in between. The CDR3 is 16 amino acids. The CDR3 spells CASRGTLGGSDSPLHF. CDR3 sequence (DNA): TGTGCCAGCAGGGGAACGTTGGGAGGTTCCGATTCACCCCTCCACTTT.

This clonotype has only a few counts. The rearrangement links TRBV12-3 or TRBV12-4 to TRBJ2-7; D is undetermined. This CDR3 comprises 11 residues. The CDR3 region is CASRQPYEQYF. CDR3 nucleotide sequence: TGTGCTTCGCGACAACCCTACGAGCAGTACTTC.

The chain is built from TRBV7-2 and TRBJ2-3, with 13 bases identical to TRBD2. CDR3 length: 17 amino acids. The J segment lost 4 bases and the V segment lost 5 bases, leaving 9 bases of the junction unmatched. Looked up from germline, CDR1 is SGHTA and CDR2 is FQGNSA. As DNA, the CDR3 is TGTGCCAGCAGCCAGCCGGGACTAGCGGGGCTGGCAGATACGCAGTATTTT. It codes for CASSQPGLAGLADTQYF.

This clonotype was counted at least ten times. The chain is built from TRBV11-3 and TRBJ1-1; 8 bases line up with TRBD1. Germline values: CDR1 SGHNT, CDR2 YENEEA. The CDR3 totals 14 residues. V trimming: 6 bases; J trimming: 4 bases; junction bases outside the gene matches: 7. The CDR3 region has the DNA TGTGCCAGCAGGCAGTATACAGGGGGCACTGAAGCTTTCTTT. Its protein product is CASRQYTGGTEAFF.

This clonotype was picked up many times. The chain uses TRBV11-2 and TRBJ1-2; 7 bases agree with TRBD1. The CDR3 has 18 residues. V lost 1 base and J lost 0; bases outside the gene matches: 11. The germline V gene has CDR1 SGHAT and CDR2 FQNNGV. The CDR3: CASSLGVLGTEPNYGYTF. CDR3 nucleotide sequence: TGTGCCAGCAGCTTAGGGGTTTTGGGGACAGAACCTAACTATGGCTACACCTTC.

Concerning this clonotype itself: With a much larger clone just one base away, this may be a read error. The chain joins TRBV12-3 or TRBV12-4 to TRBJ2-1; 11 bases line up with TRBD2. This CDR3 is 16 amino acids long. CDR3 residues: CVSSFSGRAGSNEQFF. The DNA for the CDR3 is TGTGTCAGCAGTTTTAGCGGGAGGGCGGGAAGCAATGAGCAGTTCTTC.

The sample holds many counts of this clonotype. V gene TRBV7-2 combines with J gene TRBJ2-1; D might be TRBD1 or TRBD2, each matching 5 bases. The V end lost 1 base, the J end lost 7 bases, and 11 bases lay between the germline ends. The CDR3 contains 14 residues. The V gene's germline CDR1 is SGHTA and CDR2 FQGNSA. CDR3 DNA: TGTGCCAGCAGCTTAGGGGGCGCGGGTAATGAGCAGTTCTTC. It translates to CASSLGGAGNEQFF.

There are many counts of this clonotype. The CDR3 loop reads CASSLSGLAGGLGGEQFF. The CDR3 nucleotides read TGTGCCAGCAGCTTAAGCGGACTAGCGGGAGGCCTCGGCGGTGAGCAGTTCTTC. V usage is TRBV11-2 and J usage is TRBJ2-1, with 14 positions matching TRBD2. The germline gives CDR1 SGHAT, CDR2 FQNNGV. The junction had 12 bases not matched to a gene; V was cut back by 2 bases and J by 9 bases. This CDR3 has 18 residues.

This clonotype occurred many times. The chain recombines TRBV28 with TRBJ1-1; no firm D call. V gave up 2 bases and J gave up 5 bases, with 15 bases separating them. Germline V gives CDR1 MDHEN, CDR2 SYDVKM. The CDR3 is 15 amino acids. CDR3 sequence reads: CASSLQETLVTEAFF. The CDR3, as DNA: TGTGCCAGCAGTTTACAGGAAACCTTAGTAACTGAAGCTTTCTTT.

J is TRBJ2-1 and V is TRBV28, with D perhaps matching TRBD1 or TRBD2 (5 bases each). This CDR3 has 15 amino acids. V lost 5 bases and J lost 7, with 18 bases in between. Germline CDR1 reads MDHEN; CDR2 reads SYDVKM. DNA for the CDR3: TGTGCCAGCAGTACGCCGGGGTTAGGGGCAAATGAGCAGTTCTTC. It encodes CASSTPGLGANEQFF.

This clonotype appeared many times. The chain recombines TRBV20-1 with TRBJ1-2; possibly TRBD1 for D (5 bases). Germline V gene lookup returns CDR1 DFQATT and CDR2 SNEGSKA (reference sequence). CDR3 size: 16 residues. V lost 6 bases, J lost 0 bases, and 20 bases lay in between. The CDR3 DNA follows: TGCAGTGCCTTGGGAAGGCAGGGCAGCGCTAACTATGGCTACACCTTC. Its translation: CSALGRQGSANYGYTF.

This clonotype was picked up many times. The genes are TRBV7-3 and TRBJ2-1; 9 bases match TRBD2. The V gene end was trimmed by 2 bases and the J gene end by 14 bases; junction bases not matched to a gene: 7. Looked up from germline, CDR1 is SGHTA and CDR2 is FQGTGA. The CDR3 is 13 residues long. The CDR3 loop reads CASSLLAGGREFF. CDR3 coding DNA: TGTGCCAGCAGCTTATTGGCGGGAGGGAGGGAGTTCTTC.

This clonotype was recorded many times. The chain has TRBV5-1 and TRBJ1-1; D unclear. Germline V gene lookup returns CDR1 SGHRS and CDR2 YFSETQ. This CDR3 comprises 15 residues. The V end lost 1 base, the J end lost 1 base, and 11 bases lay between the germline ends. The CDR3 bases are TGCGCCAGCAGCTTGATGGCGGGTAAGAACACTGAAGCTTTCTTT. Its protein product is CASSLMAGKNTEAFF.

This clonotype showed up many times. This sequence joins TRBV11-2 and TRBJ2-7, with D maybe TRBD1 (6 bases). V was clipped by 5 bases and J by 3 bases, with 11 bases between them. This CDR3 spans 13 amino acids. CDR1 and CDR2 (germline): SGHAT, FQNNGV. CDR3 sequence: CASSRGQHYEQYF. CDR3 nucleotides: TGTGCCAGCAGCCGAGGACAGCACTACGAGCAGTACTTC.